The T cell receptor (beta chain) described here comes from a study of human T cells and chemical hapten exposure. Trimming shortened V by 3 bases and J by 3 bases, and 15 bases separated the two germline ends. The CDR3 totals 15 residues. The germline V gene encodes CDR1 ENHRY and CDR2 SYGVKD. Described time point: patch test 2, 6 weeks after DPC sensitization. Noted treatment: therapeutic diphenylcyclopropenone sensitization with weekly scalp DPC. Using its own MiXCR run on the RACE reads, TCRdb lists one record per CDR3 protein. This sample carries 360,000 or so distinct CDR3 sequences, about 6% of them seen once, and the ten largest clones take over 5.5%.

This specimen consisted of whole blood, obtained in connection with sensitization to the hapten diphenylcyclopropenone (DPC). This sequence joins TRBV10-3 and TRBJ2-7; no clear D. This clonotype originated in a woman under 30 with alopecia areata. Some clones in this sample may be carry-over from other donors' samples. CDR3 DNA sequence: TGTGCCATCAGTGAAGGGCAGAGATTAAACTACGAGCAGTACTTC. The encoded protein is CAISEGQRLNYEQYF.